This TCR beta chain was observed in a study of shared clonotypes between healthy human individuals. The study's findings and limits: Only blood was sampled, and tissue TCR repertoires likely differ from blood ones. Clonotypes shared by all four sorted-subset donors had higher generation probabilities than non-shared clonotypes.

This clone is a singleton in its sample. The antigen is unknown. A deep-level run was used for the assay. Each subset's genomic DNA was shared equally among a number of immunoSEQ plates. Sequenced by immunoSEQ multiplex PCR; TCRdb stores in-frame clones only, minus some. The sample holds about 800,000 clones; roughly 96% are singletons and the top ten take less than 0.25%. The CDR3 sequence is 16 residues long. The germline V gene encodes CDR1 SGHKS and CDR2 YYEKEE (reference sequence). V shed 3 bases, J shed 5 bases, and the junction held 13 bases outside the gene matches. The naive CD8 fraction comprised CD45RO-negative cells positively selected for CCR7 and excluded terminally differentiated effector memory CD45RA+ cells.

The sample was naive CD8+ T cells sorted from blood. The sequence came from a man aged 30-40 years in good health. The V gene is TRBV5-5, the J gene TRBJ2-7; 8 positions match TRBD1. The CDR3 protein is CASSSHNSDRVHEQYF. In nucleotides, the CDR3 is TGTGCCAGCAGCTCCCATAATTCGGACAGGGTCCACGAGCAGTACTTC.